These T cell receptor beta chains were read from a single sample in a study of OX40 agonist ivuxolimab in advanced cancers. Produced via immunoSEQ multiplex PCR; TCRdb's table is partial and in-frame only. The sample lists about 37,000 clones; over 75% were seen once. Sequenced here: CD4+ or CD8+ T cells sorted from blood, sampled in a trial of the OX40 agonist ivuxolimab. These receptors all come from an adult with an advanced solid tumor such as melanoma, head and neck, liver or kidney cancer. The CDR3 runs from the conserved cysteine through the conserved F or W. The D gene is left open where the match is weak. Clone sizes are given selectively: once, few, many, or a class where the clone is expanded.

v_gene	j_gene	abundance	d_gene	CDR3aa	CDR3nt
TRBV5-6	TRBJ1-2	NA	NA	CASSSPGDYGYTF	TGTGCCAGCAGCTCACCGGGGGACTATGGCTACACCTTC
TRBV19	TRBJ1-2	few	NA	CASSISDSLRRYGYTF	TGTGCCAGTAGTATCTCTGACTCCCTACGGCGCTATGGCTACACCTTC
TRBV19	TRBJ1-1	NA	NA	CASYELGYTEAFF	TGTGCCAGTTACGAGTTGGGGTACACTGAAGCTTTCTTT
TRBV13	TRBJ2-7	NA	NA	CASSLSGYEQYF	TGTGCCAGCAGCTTATCAGGGTACGAGCAGTACTTC
TRBV7-6	TRBJ1-1	NA	NA	CASSLGITGAEAFF	TGTGCCAGCAGCTTAGGAATCACCGGCGCTGAAGCTTTCTTT
TRBV5-6	TRBJ1-2	few	NA	CASSLGGGNGYTF	TGTGCCAGCAGCCTAGGAGGGGGGAATGGCTACACCTTC
TRBV19	TRBJ2-7	NA	TRBD2	CASSMSSGGYEQYF	TGTGCCAGTAGTATGTCCAGCGGGGGCTACGAGCAGTACTTC
TRBV2	TRBJ1-3	NA	TRBD1	CASHTGQGAKWTGNTIYF	TGTGCCAGCCATACGGGACAGGGGGCCAAATGGACAGGAAACACCATATATTTT
TRBV7-2	TRBJ1-5	NA	TRBD1	CASSLGTGPYQPQHF	TGTGCCAGCAGCTTAGGGACAGGGCCTTATCAGCCCCAGCATTTT
TRBV6-5	TRBJ1-3	NA	NA	CASSYYSGNTIYF	TGTGCCAGCAGTTACTACTCTGGAAACACCATATATTTT
TRBV6-5	TRBJ1-2	NA	NA	CASSYRENYGYTF	TGTGCCAGCAGTTACCGGGAAAACTATGGCTACACCTTC
TRBV6-5	TRBJ1-3	NA	NA	CASSAGSSGNTIYF	TGTGCCAGCAGTGCAGGGAGCTCTGGAAACACCATATATTTT
TRBV5-4	TRBJ1-3	once	NA	CASSLGPNSGNTIYF	TGTGCCAGCAGCTTAGGACCGAACTCTGGAAACACCATATATTTT
TRBV7-9	TRBJ2-3	NA	NA	CASSLEMSDYDTQYF	TGTGCCAGCAGCTTAGAAATGTCGGACTATGATACGCAGTATTTT
TRBV18	TRBJ2-5	NA	NA	CASSPPVREQETQYF	TGTGCCAGCTCACCACCGGTCAGGGAGCAAGAGACCCAGTACTTC
TRBV29-1	TRBJ1-4	NA	NA	CSVEMVGGNEKLFF	TGCAGCGTTGAAATGGTAGGCGGTAATGAAAAACTGTTTTTT
TRBV9	TRBJ2-3	NA	NA	CASSGTGTSSTDTQYF	TGTGCCAGCAGTGGTACAGGGACCTCTAGCACAGATACGCAGTATTTT
TRBV5-1	TRBJ2-7	NA	TRBD1	CASSLGTGNYEQYF	TGCGCCAGCAGCTTGGGGACAGGGAACTACGAGCAGTACTTC
TRBV6-6	TRBJ2-7	once	NA	CASSFLDTYTYEQYF	TGTGCCAGCAGTTTTTTAGACACTTATACCTACGAGCAGTACTTC
TRBV29-1	TRBJ1-2	NA	NA	CSALAAGGLYGYTF	TGCAGCGCACTTGCAGCCGGGGGTCTCTATGGCTACACCTTC
TRBV29-1	TRBJ2-7	NA	NA	CSVEALVGVYEQYF	TGCAGCGTTGAAGCGTTGGTGGGAGTCTACGAGCAGTACTTC
TRBV19	TRBJ1-1	NA	NA	CASRQTGLTEAFF	TGTGCCAGTAGACAAACAGGGTTGACTGAAGCTTTCTTT
TRBV7-9	TRBJ1-1	NA	TRBD1	CASSLGSGGGTEAFF	TGTGCCAGCAGCTTAGGTTCAGGGGGAGGGACTGAAGCTTTCTTT
TRBV6-1	TRBJ2-7	once	TRBD1	CASSFGQGGDEQYF	TGTGCCAGCAGTTTCGGACAGGGCGGGGACGAGCAGTACTTC
TRBV15	TRBJ2-1	few	NA	CATSRDQGGPYNEQFF	TGTGCCACCAGCAGAGATCAAGGGGGTCCTTACAATGAGCAGTTCTTC
TRBV27	TRBJ1-1	NA	NA	CATKHQVHTEAFF	TGTGCCACCAAACACCAGGTACACACTGAAGCTTTCTTT
TRBV7-2	TRBJ1-1	NA	NA	CASEQGPGTEAFF	TGTGCCAGCGAACAGGGTCCAGGGACTGAAGCTTTCTTT
TRBV27	TRBJ1-1	NA	NA	CASSTGTVNTEAFF	TGTGCCAGCAGTACCGGGACGGTGAACACTGAAGCTTTCTTT
TRBV27	TRBJ1-5	NA	NA	CASSLLGAGEPQHF	TGTGCCAGCAGTTTGTTGGGGGCGGGGGAGCCCCAGCATTTT
TRBV9	TRBJ2-7	NA	NA	CASSVAGSYEQYF	TGTGCCAGCAGCGTAGCAGGTTCCTACGAGCAGTACTTC
TRBV7-2	TRBJ2-7	once	NA	CASSPVGSIYEQYF	TGTGCCAGCAGCCCCGTGGGGTCTATCTACGAGCAGTACTTC
TRBV19	TRBJ1-2	NA	TRBD1	CASSIDDGTGRFYGYTF	TGTGCCAGTAGTATAGACGACGGGACAGGGCGTTTTTATGGCTACACCTTC
TRBV7-2	TRBJ2-1	NA	NA	CASSLGVTSYNEQFF	TGTGCCAGCAGCTTAGGGGTTACCTCCTACAATGAGCAGTTCTTC
TRBV5-6	TRBJ2-1	NA	TRBD1	CASTLRFRGLSGYNEQFF	TGTGCCAGCACCTTGCGGTTCAGGGGGCTTTCTGGATACAATGAGCAGTTCTTC
TRBV7-9	TRBJ2-7	NA	NA	CASSLGLGTYEQYF	TGTGCCAGCAGCTTAGGACTAGGTACCTACGAGCAGTACTTC
TRBV10-3	TRBJ2-1	NA	TRBD1	CASSPGTGGYNEQFF	TGTGCCAGCAGCCCCGGGACAGGGGGCTACAATGAGCAGTTCTTC
TRBV25-1	TRBJ1-2	NA	NA	CASSEYHGNYGYTF	TGTGCCAGCAGTGAATATCACGGAAACTATGGCTACACCTTC
TRBV4-1	TRBJ2-1	NA	NA	CASSQDYQNYEQFF	TGCGCCAGCAGCCAAGATTATCAGAACTATGAGCAGTTCTTC
TRBV27	TRBJ1-5	NA	NA	CASSVQSNQPQHF	TGTGCCAGCAGTGTCCAGAGCAATCAGCCCCAGCATTTT
TRBV7-9	TRBJ2-1	NA	TRBD2	CASSPGLAGEQFF	TGTGCCAGCAGCCCCGGACTAGCCGGTGAGCAGTTCTTC
TRBV27	TRBJ2-3	NA	TRBD2	CASSPGLAASTDTQYF	TGTGCCAGCAGTCCAGGACTAGCGGCTAGCACAGATACGCAGTATTTT
TRBV5-5	TRBJ2-3	NA	TRBD2	CASSVLTGRSSPTDTQYF	TGTGCCAGCAGCGTTCTGACCGGGAGGTCCTCCCCCACAGATACGCAGTATTTT
TRBV9	TRBJ1-1	NA	TRBD1	CASSVGTVGTEAFF	TGTGCCAGCAGCGTCGGGACAGTCGGGACTGAAGCTTTCTTT
TRBV4-1	TRBJ2-1	NA	TRBD2	CASSPSGGRSYNEQFF	TGCGCCAGCAGCCCCAGCGGGGGCCGCTCCTACAATGAGCAGTTCTTC
TRBV15	TRBJ2-6	few	NA	CATSRDQGSGANVLTF	TGTGCCACCAGCAGAGATCAGGGGTCTGGGGCCAACGTCCTGACTTTC
TRBV6-5	TRBJ2-1	NA	TRBD2	CASSLAGGLSEQFF	TGTGCCAGCAGCTTAGCGGGGGGGCTAAGTGAGCAGTTCTTC
TRBV5-8	TRBJ2-5	NA	TRBD1	CASSFGFGTGVETQYF	TGTGCCAGCAGCTTTGGGTTTGGGACAGGGGTAGAGACCCAGTACTTC
TRBV7-9	TRBJ2-7	NA	NA	CASSPSGLGYPYEQYF	TGTGCCAGCAGCCCCTCAGGTTTGGGGTACCCCTACGAGCAGTACTTC
TRBV28	TRBJ2-1	NA	NA	CASSFLSVRLNEQFF	TGTGCCAGCAGTTTTTTGTCCGTGAGGTTGAATGAGCAGTTCTTC
TRBV11-2	TRBJ2-1	NA	TRBD1	CASSLPQGVSYNEQFF	TGTGCCAGCAGCTTACCCCAGGGGGTTTCTTACAATGAGCAGTTCTTC
TRBV4-3	TRBJ1-1	NA	NA	CASSQEAGVDTEAFF	TGCGCCAGCAGCCAAGAGGCGGGGGTCGACACTGAAGCTTTCTTT
TRBV11-2	TRBJ2-1	few	TRBD2	CASSPRLAALYNEQFF	TGTGCCAGCAGCCCGAGACTAGCGGCACTCTACAATGAGCAGTTCTTC
TRBV7-9	TRBJ1-1	NA	NA	CASSFFAAEAFF	TGTGCCAGCAGCTTTTTCGCTGCTGAAGCTTTCTTT